This TCR beta chain was profiled in a study of OX40 agonist ivuxolimab in advanced cancers. As for the study in general: Each dose-escalation patient presented with hepatocellular carcinoma, melanoma, renal cell or head and neck cancer. A mean age of 60 years, range about 23 to 90, was recorded, and more than 80% were male. Three partial responders included one hepatocellular carcinoma patient and two cutaneous melanoma patients.

Libraries were prepared by immunoSEQ multiplex PCR; TCRdb keeps only in-frame clonotypes and omits some of them. The table shows about 33,000 clones, with approximately 88% occurring only once. Germline CDR1 SNHLY, CDR2 FYNNEI. Trimming took off 11 bases at V and 7 bases at J, with 20 bases between the two ends. The CDR3 is 14 amino acids. Collection of blood occurred at baseline, at cycle 4 day 1, and at cycle 7 day 1. This chain links TRBV2 with TRBJ2-2; D possibly corresponds to TRBD1 (6 bases). This clonotype originated in an adult with an advanced solid tumor such as melanoma, head and neck, liver or kidney cancer. The starting material was CD4+ or CD8+ T cells sorted from blood, obtained in a trial of the OX40 agonist ivuxolimab. This chain's CDR3 is CAQHRVGNGGELFF. The CDR3 DNA follows: TGTGCCCAGCACAGGGTGGGGAACGGCGGGGAGCTGTTTTTT.